Listed here are 2 T cell receptor beta chains from one sample, sequenced in a study of blood T cell repertoires in COVID-19. Sequencing used immunoSEQ multiplex PCR; TCRdb keeps in-frame clones, though not all of them. Of around 250,000 clones listed, 86% were seen once; the top ten hold about 8.8%. The specimen was peripheral blood. These receptors were obtained from a man aged 35 to 55 with active or convalescent COVID-19.

The V gene is TRBV6-1, the J gene TRBJ1-5; no clear D gene. Between the trimmed V and J ends, which lost 2 bases and 0 bases, there was a span of 8 bases. This CDR3 is 15 amino acids long. Germline V lookup: CDR1 MNHNS, CDR2 SASEGT. CDR3 coding DNA: TGTGCCAGCAGTGAACTGGCGGCTAGCAATCAGCCCCAGCATTTT. Encoded protein: CASSELAASNQPQHF.

This chain joins TRBV7-7 and TRBJ2-3, with D perhaps matching TRBD1 (6 bases). CDR1 is SSHAT and CDR2 is FNYEAQ in the germline V gene (reference sequence). The CDR3 is 14 residues long. V gave up 4 bases and J gave up 4 bases, with 12 bases separating them. The DNA for the CDR3 is TGTGCCAGCAGCTCACAACAGGGCTCAGATACGCAGTATTTT. Its translation is CASSSQQGSDTQYF.